This entry is about one TCR beta chain. This record comes from a study of blood T cell repertoires in COVID-19. Per the original data handling: Estimated nucleated cell counts came from reference gene primer amplification. Clones were sequenced by immunoSEQ multiplex PCR, and TCRdb holds only the in-frame ones, with some missing. The D gene and trimming were derived from the DNA, and the V and J assignments and clone size from that table. The sample carries over 200,000 clones, roughly 78% recorded once. The TCR originated in a woman aged 40-49 years with acute or convalescent COVID-19. Sequencing input: peripheral blood.

The CDR3: CASSRGPRASYGYTF. In DNA, the CDR3 is TGTGCCAGCAGTCGAGGCCCCAGGGCTTCCTATGGCTACACCTTC. This chain links TRBV27 with TRBJ1-2; D possibly corresponds to TRBD1 (5 bases). Germline-derived CDR1 and CDR2 are MNHEY and SMNVEV (reference sequence). The CDR3 runs to 15 residues. The V gene lost 5 bases and the J gene lost 4 bases, with 17 bases spanning the gap.